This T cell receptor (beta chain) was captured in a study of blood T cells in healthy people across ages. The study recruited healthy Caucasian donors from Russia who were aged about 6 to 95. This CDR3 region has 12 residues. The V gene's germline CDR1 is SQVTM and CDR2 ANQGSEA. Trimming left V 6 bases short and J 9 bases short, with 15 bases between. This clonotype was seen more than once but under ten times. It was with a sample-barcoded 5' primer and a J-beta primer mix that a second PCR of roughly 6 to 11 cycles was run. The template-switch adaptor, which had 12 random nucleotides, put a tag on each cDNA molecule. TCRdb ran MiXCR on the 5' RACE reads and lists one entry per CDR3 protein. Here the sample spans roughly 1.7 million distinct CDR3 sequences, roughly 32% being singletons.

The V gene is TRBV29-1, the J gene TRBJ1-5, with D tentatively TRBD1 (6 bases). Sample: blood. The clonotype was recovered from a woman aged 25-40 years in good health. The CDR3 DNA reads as TGCAGCGTGACAGGCCAGGGGCGGCCCCAGCATTTT. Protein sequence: CSVTGQGRPQHF.